The next 8 T cell receptor beta chains were all read from a single sample in a study of CD8+ T cells in alopecia areata. A sort of pooled cutaneous lymph node cells used CD4, CD8alpha, NKG2D, NKG2ACE and other stains. In each case, RNA was isolated and then reverse transcribed into cDNA as the sequencing template. Only in-frame clones appear in the TCRdb table, and some are missing; sequencing was by immunoSEQ multiplex PCR. Recorded here are approximately 300,000 clones, none singletons. Sequences were obtained from CD4+ T cells sorted from a lymph node. Receptors were obtained from a C3H/HeJ mouse with alopecia areata. The mice in this strain carry MHC haplotype H2-k.

This clone has just a few counts. Mouse gene names and germline throughout. The read ends 4 residues shy of where the CDR3 ends; the end is completed using the germline J gene. This sequence joins TRBV19 and TRBJ2-1; tentatively, D is TRBD1 (5 bases). There are 14 residues in the CDR3. Per germline, CDR1 FNHDT and CDR2 SITEND (reference sequence). V lost 1 base, J lost 3 bases, and 8 bases lay in between. The DNA read from the CDR3 is TGTGCCAGCAGTATAACGCAGGGCTATGCT. As protein: CASSITQGYA. The full CDR3 is CASSITQGYAEQFF.

This clone has just a few counts. These gene names are mouse names. The sequenced fragment ends 4 residues before the CDR3 boundary, so the rest is inferred from the germline J gene. The rearrangement links TRBV13-1 to TRBJ2-3; 11 positions agree with TRBD1. The trim removed 0 bases at V and 2 bases at J, leaving 2 bases unmatched. The CDR3 is 16 amino acids. Germline V gene lookup returns CDR1 NSHNY and CDR2 SYGAGN. The covered CDR3 bases are TGTGCCAGCAGTGATGAAGGACAGGGGGCTGCAGAA. Translation: CASSDEGQGAAE. The complete CDR3 sequence is CASSDEGQGAAETLYF.

Points on this clone: The germline and genes are mouse ones. The sequence runs out 3 residues before the end of the CDR3; the remainder is reconstructed from the germline J gene. The same CDR3 can be traced to other DNA sequences in this sample. J is TRBJ1-6 and V is TRBV19; tentative D call: TRBD1 (5 bases). TRBJ1-6 is designated an ORF whose function remains uncertain. The germline V gene encodes CDR1 FNHDT and CDR2 SITEND (reference sequence). The CDR3 length is 13 residues. Trimming stripped 2 bases from V and 6 bases from J, with 6 bases between. The CDR3 DNA, read in part, is TGTGCCAGCAGTATTGACAGTAATTCGCCC. It codes for CASSIDSNSP. The CDR3 in its entirety is CASSIDSNSPLYF.

Concerning this clone: Genes here carry mouse names. Sequencing ends 4 residues short of the CDR3 end; the germline J gene provides the rest. The chain carries TRBV5 and TRBJ2-5; tentatively, D is TRBD1 or TRBD2 (5 bases each). Germline-derived CDR1 and CDR2 are LGHNA and YNLKQL (reference sequence). Trimming took off 1 base at V and 2 bases at J, with 13 bases between the two ends. The length of the CDR3 is 16 residues. The covered CDR3 bases are TGTGCCAGCAGCCAAGGGGGCGATGGGGCCCAAGAC. Translation: CASSQGGDGAQD. The CDR3 in its entirety is CASSQGGDGAQDTQYF.

This clone was detected only a few times. The listed genes are named as in mouse. Read data end 4 residues before the CDR3 end; the end is taken from the germline J gene. J is TRBJ2-2 and V is TRBV1, with D perhaps matching TRBD1 (5 bases). The V end was cut by 3 bases, the J end by 0 bases, with 8 bases between. The CDR3 covers 15 residues. Germline assignment: CDR1 NSQYPW and CDR2 LRSPGD (reference sequence). The part of the CDR3 DNA that was read is TGCACCTGCAGTGCGAGCAGGGCAAACACCGGG. Translated: CTCSASRANTG. The full CDR3 protein is CTCSASRANTGQLYF.

As regards this clone: Gene names are the mouse ones. The read ends 4 residues before the CDR3 terminus; that terminus is restored from the germline J gene. The chain carries TRBV1 and TRBJ2-1, with D possibly TRBD1 on 5 matching bases. Trimming cost V 6 bases and J 0 bases, with 9 bases left between them. The V gene's germline CDR1 is NSQYPW and CDR2 LRSPGD (reference sequence). This CDR3 has 14 residues. CDR3 bases read: TGCACCTGCAGAGGACACCATAACTATGCT. Residues: CTCRGHHNYA. The full CDR3 protein reads CTCRGHHNYAEQFF.

With regard to this clone: Here the gene names and germline are mouse. The read terminates 4 residues before the CDR3 end, so the remaining end is supplied by the germline J gene. The chain recombines TRBV13-2 with TRBJ2-1, with TRBD2 identical over 8 bases. The CDR3 is 13 residues long. CDR1 NNHNN and CDR2 SYGAGS come from the germline V gene (reference sequence). The V gene end was trimmed by 6 bases and the J gene end by 4 bases; junction bases not matched to a gene: 3. CDR3 DNA, as far as it was read: TGTGCCAGCGAGGGGGGGGCGTATGCT. It is translated as CASEGGAYA. The whole CDR3 protein is CASEGGAYAEQFF.

At least ten counts were recorded for this clone. Mouse names are used for the genes. This CDR3 reads CTCSGTGDGTEVFF. The sequenced CDR3 bases are TGCACCTGCAGTGGGACAGGGGACGGCACA. The chain employs TRBV1 and TRBJ1-1, with 9 bases matching TRBD1. The sequenced fragment ends 4 residues before the CDR3 boundary, so the rest is inferred from the germline J gene. There are 14 residues in the CDR3. Per germline, CDR1 NSQYPW and CDR2 LRSPGD (reference sequence). V shed 4 bases and J 4 bases; nucleotides not matched to a gene: 4.